This entry is about one T cell receptor beta chain. Trimming cost V 4 bases and J 3 bases; bases outside gene matches: 11. The CDR3 runs 16 residues. The V gene's germline CDR1 is SGHRS and CDR2 YFSETQ. Authors' analysis steps: Researchers report that nucleated cell counts were estimated from reference gene primer amplification. Sequenced by immunoSEQ multiplex PCR; TCRdb stores in-frame clones only, minus some. The D gene and trimming were derived from the DNA, and the V and J assignments and clone size from that table. Here the sample spans about 90,000 clones, roughly 77% being singletons. This specimen belongs to a study of blood T cell repertoires in COVID-19. About the research overall: Acute and convalescent COVID-19 specimens originated in the United States, Italy and Spain. PBMCs, B-cell-depleted T cells, or T cells were the source of the cDNA or gDNA that made up the material.

The sample comprised peripheral blood. The chain has TRBV5-1 and TRBJ2-3; 7 positions match TRBD1. This TCR came from a human donor in a cohort sampled during active COVID-19. The CDR3 here is CASSDRDRKGTDTQYF. Here the CDR3 DNA reads TGCGCCAGCAGCGACCGGGACAGAAAAGGAACAGATACGCAGTATTTT.